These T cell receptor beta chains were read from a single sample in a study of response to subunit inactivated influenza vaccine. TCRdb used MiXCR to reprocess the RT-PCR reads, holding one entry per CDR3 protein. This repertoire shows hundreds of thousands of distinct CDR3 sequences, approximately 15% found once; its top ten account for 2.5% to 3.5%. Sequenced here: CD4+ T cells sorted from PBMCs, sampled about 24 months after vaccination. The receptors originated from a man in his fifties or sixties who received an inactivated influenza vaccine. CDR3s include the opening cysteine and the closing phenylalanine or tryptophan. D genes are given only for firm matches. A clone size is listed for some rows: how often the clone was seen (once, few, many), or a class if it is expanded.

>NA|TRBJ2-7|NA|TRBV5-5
CASSPFPGPIGEQYF
TGTGCCAGCAGCCCCTTTCCAGGGCCCATCGGCGAGCAGTACTTC
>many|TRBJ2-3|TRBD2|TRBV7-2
CASSSPSGGTYTQYF
TGTGCCAGCAGCTCTCCTAGCGGGGGCACGTATACGCAGTATTTT
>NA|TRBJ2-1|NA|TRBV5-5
CASSLLQASYNEQFF
TGTGCCAGCAGCTTGCTTCAGGCCTCCTACAATGAGCAGTTCTTC
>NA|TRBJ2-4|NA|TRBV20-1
CSAREYGLLAKNIQYF
TGCAGTGCTAGGGAGTATGGTCTTCTAGCCAAAAACATTCAGTACTTC
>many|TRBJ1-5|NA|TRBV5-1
CASSSQGGQPQHF
TGCGCCAGCAGCTCTCAGGGCGGACAGCCCCAGCATTTT
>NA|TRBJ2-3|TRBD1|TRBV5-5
CASSAGTGRTDTQYF
TGTGCCAGCAGCGCGGGGACAGGTAGGACAGATACGCAGTATTTT
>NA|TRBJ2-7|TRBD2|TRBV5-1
CASSYSGEGWSYEQYF
TGCGCCAGCAGCTACTCCGGGGAGGGGTGGTCCTACGAGCAGTACTTC
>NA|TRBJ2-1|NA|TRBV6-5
CASSYTASRTTVNEQFF
TGTGCCAGCAGTTACACGGCATCTAGAACTACGGTCAATGAGCAGTTCTTC
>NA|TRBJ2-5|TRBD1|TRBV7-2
CASSTGGPETQYF
TGTGCCAGCAGCACAGGGGGCCCAGAGACCCAGTACTTC
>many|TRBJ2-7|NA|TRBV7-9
CASSRAAGNFYF
TGTGCCAGCAGCCGGGCCGCGGGGAATTTTTACTTC
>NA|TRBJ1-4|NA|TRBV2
CASSEPRGEKLFF
TGTGCCAGCAGTGAACCCCGAGGAGAAAAACTGTTTTTT
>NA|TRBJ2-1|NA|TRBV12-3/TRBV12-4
CASSPGGVSYNEQFF
TGTGCCAGCAGCCCGGGCGGGGTTTCCTACAATGAGCAGTTCTTC
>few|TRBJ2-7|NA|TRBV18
CASSPKQYEQYF
TGTGCCAGCTCACCTAAACAATACGAGCAGTACTTC
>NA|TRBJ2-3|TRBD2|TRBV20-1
CSANWRLAGGFTDTQYF
TGCAGTGCTAACTGGAGACTAGCGGGAGGTTTTACAGATACGCAGTATTTT
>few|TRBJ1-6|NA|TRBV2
CASSWDPRPLHF
TGTGCCAGCAGTTGGGACCCGCGACCCCTCCACTTT
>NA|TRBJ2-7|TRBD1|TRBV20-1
CSSKGRQGSYEQYF
TGCAGTTCCAAGGGCCGACAGGGGTCCTACGAGCAGTACTTC
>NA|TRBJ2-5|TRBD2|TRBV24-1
CATSDLRTSGKKETQYF
TGTGCCACCAGTGATTTAAGAACTAGCGGAAAAAAAGAGACCCAGTACTTC
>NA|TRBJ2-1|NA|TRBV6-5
CASSYSIFRNEQFF
TGTGCCAGCAGTTACTCGATTTTTCGCAATGAGCAGTTCTTC
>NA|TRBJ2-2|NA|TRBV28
CASSFGRGVTGELFF
TGTGCCAGCAGCTTCGGGAGAGGGGTGACCGGGGAGCTGTTTTTT
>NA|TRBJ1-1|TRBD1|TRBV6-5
CASSSGRGGQGEAFF
TGTGCCAGCAGTTCCGGGAGGGGGGGACAGGGTGAAGCTTTCTTT
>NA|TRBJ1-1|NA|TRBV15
CATSRNNSPLSKDTEAFF
TGTGCCACCAGCAGAAATAACTCCCCCCTATCTAAGGACACTGAAGCTTTCTTT
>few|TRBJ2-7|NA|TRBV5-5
CASSWSAYEQYF
TGTGCCAGCAGCTGGAGCGCCTACGAGCAGTACTTC
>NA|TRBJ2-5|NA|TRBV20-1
CSARIKGQQETQYF
TGCAGTGCTAGGATAAAGGGACAACAAGAGACCCAGTACTTC
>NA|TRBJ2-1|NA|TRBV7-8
CASSQQHLRSYNEQFF
TGTGCCAGCAGCCAACAGCACCTTCGCTCCTACAATGAGCAGTTCTTC
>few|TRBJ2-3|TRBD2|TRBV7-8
CASSLMASGTDTQYF
TGTGCCAGCAGCTTAATGGCTAGCGGAACAGATACGCAGTATTTT
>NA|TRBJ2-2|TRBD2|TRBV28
CASSLWSASGRLAGELFF
TGTGCCAGCAGTTTATGGTCCGCTAGCGGGAGGTTGGCCGGGGAGCTGTTTTTT
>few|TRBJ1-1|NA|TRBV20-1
CSAPGTVMNTEAFF
TGCAGTGCTCCCGGGACGGTGATGAACACTGAAGCTTTCTTT
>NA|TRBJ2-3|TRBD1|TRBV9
CASIHDRASQRDTQYF
TGTGCCAGCATCCATGACAGGGCCTCTCAGAGGGATACGCAGTATTTT
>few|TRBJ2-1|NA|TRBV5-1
CASSPQLSSYNEQFF
TGCGCCAGCAGCCCCCAACTTAGCTCCTACAATGAGCAGTTCTTC
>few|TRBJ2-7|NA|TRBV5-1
CASSLAGSTNEQYF
TGCGCCAGCAGCTTGGCAGGGTCCACCAACGAGCAGTACTTC